The present TCR beta chain was sequenced within a study of early T cells in non-severe SARS-CoV-2 infection. Unique molecular identifier tags were affixed to discrete cDNA molecules. TCRdb re-called the 5' RACE reads with MiXCR, one entry per CDR3 protein. The profile shows roughly 34,000 distinct CDR3 sequences, roughly 4.5% of them singletons. Looked up from germline, CDR1 is SGHAT and CDR2 is FQDESV (reference sequence). V lost 1 base to trimming and J lost 4 bases, with 13 bases between them. This CDR3 has 15 residues. This clonotype was detected many times. The specimen sequenced was whole blood. The chain carries TRBV11-1 and TRBJ1-1; D gene ambiguous. The receptor comes from an adult who was a healthcare worker with PCR-confirmed SARS-CoV-2 infection or an uninfected control (not recorded which). CDR3 residues: CASSLDRPQGTEAFF. DNA for the CDR3: TGTGCCAGCAGCTTAGATAGGCCCCAAGGCACTGAAGCTTTCTTT.